Below are 10 T cell receptor beta chains sequenced from a single sample in a study of cytomegalovirus exposure and HLA in healthy donors. PCR was performed using 60 Vbeta and 13 Jbeta primers. Profiling relied on immunoSEQ multiplex PCR, and the TCRdb table lists in-frame clones only, not all of them. In the table there are approximately 89,000 clones, roughly four fifths of which are singletons. Sequencing used PBMCs. The receptors stem from a human donor in good health.

The CDR3 nucleotides read TGTGCCCAGGCCAGGGGGACCGGGGAGCTGTTTTTT. Protein product: CAQARGTGELFF. J is TRBJ2-2 and V is TRBV2, with TRBD1 identical over 7 bases. Germline CDR1 SNHLY, CDR2 FYNNEI. This CDR3 comprises 12 residues. The J segment lost 5 bases and the V segment lost 11 bases, leaving 5 bases of the junction unmatched.

The chain is built from TRBV6-5 and TRBJ2-5, with 7 bases identical to TRBD1. Germline CDR1 reads MNHEY; CDR2 reads SVGAGI. The CDR3 consists of 15 residues. The trim removed 0 bases at V and 2 bases at J, leaving 3 bases unmatched. The CDR3 spells CASSYSPDRQETQYF. The CDR3 DNA sequence: TGTGCCAGCAGTTACTCGCCGGACAGGCAAGAGACCCAGTACTTC.

About this clone: One junction end does not reproduce the germline sequence, and a read error may be involved. The rearrangement links TRBV6-1 to TRBJ2-7; possible D gene TRBD1, 6 bases. Germline assignment: CDR1 MNHNS and CDR2 SASEGT. The length of the CDR3 is 14 residues. CDR3 DNA: TGTGCCAGCACCCCATCAGGACAGCTATACGGGCAGTACTTC. Protein sequence: CASTPSGQLYGQYF.

There are a few counts of this clone. The V gene is TRBV7-3, the J gene TRBJ2-1, with a weak D call TRBD2 (7 bases). The CDR3 is 20 amino acids. Trimming cost V 5 bases and J 0 bases, with 26 bases left between them. From germline, CDR1 is SGHTA and CDR2 FQGTGA. The CDR3 protein is CASSPLGLAGASSSYNEQFF. In nucleotides, the CDR3 is TGTGCCAGCAGCCCGCTCGGATTGGCGGGGGCCTCGAGCTCCTACAATGAGCAGTTCTTC.

The V gene is TRBV4-3, the J gene TRBJ1-2; TRBD1 aligns across 10 bases. The CDR3 is made up of 15 amino acids. The germline V gene has CDR1 LGHNA and CDR2 YSLEER. The J segment lost 4 bases and the V segment lost 3 bases, leaving 5 bases of the junction unmatched. DNA of the CDR3: TGCGCCAGCAGCCAGGACAGGGGGACGAGCTATGGCTACACCTTC. Protein product: CASSQDRGTSYGYTF.

In DNA, the CDR3 is TGTGCCAGCAGCTTGGATCTAGGAGATAATGAAAAACTGTTTTTT. It codes for CASSLDLGDNEKLFF. The chain carries TRBV5-4 and TRBJ1-4; no firm D call. The CDR3 loop spans 15 amino acids. V was shortened by 0 bases and J by 4 bases, with 10 bases between the two germline ends. Germline lookup yields CDR1 SGHNT and CDR2 YYREEE (reference sequence).

The V gene is TRBV6-5, the J gene TRBJ2-2; TRBD1 agrees at 9 bases. Trimming at V came to 6 bases and at J to 6 bases, leaving 2 bases not matched to a gene. The germline V gene encodes CDR1 MNHEY and CDR2 SVGAGI. The CDR3 runs to 13 residues. CDR3 loop: CASRWTGAGELFF. CDR3 DNA sequence: TGTGCCAGCAGGTGGACAGGGGCCGGGGAGCTGTTTTTT.

The chain combines TRBV6-1 with TRBJ2-7; D unresolved. CDR3 size: 11 residues. Germline CDR1 reads MNHNS; CDR2 reads SASEGT. Trimming removed 4 bases at V and 3 bases at J, with 4 bases between. The CDR3, as DNA: TGTGCCAGCAGTGTATTCTACGAGCAGTACTTC. It translates to CASSVFYEQYF.

The chain is built from TRBV5-6 and TRBJ2-3; 9 bases are shared with TRBD2. Germline V CDR1 and CDR2: SGHDT, YYEEEE. This CDR3 is 17 amino acids long. V lost 1 base to trimming and J lost 1 base; unmatched junction nucleotides: 7. The CDR3 here is CASSLLAGGLGTDTQYF. CDR3 DNA sequence: TGTGCCAGCAGCTTGTTGGCGGGGGGGCTGGGCACAGATACGCAGTATTTT.

This chain joins TRBV30 and TRBJ1-3; D remains unclear. V was cut by 2 bases and J by 0 bases, with 14 bases left in between. Germline CDR1 is GTSNPN and CDR2 is SVGIG (reference sequence). The CDR3 is 16 residues long. DNA for the CDR3: TGTGCCTGGAGTTGGGGAGGCATCAACTCTGGAAACACCATATATTTT. This sequence encodes CAWSWGGINSGNTIYF.